The rows below give T cell receptor beta chains drawn from one sample of a study of cytomegalovirus exposure and HLA in healthy donors. This table comes from immunoSEQ multiplex PCR, and its TCRdb copy is limited to in-frame clones, with some not included. The sample records about 150,000 clones, about 95% being singletons. Sequenced material: PBMCs. These receptors all come from a man between 18 and 29 years old in good health and CMV-seropositive. Each CDR3 is given with its conserved first and last residue. Fields, in order: D gene, clone size, J gene, V gene, CDR3 DNA, CDR3 protein. D genes are given only for firm matches. Expanded clones get a size class; other rows say once, few or many, or leave the size out.

>NA|NA|TRBJ2-7|TRBV9
TGTGCCAGCAGCGTAGGTGACAGCTCCTACGAGCAGTACTTC
CASSVGDSSYEQYF
>NA|NA|TRBJ1-1|TRBV2
TGTGCCAGCAACGAACGACTCCGTGAAGCTTTCTTT
CASNERLREAFF
>TRBD1|NA|TRBJ1-2|TRBV5-1
TGCGCCAGCAGCTTGGGGGCAGGGGGCAGCTATGGCTACACCTTC
CASSLGAGGSYGYTF
>TRBD2|NA|TRBJ2-7|TRBV2
TGTGCCAGCGGCCCCCAGCGGGAGATCCCCTACGAGCAGTACTTC
CASGPQREIPYEQYF
>NA|NA|TRBJ2-1|TRBV2
TGTGCCAGCAGTGGATGGGGGGACGGGTCTCTGAGCTCCTACAATGAGCAGTTCTTC
CASSGWGDGSLSSYNEQFF
>TRBD1|once|TRBJ1-2|TRBV6-5
TGTGCCAGCAGTTCGAGACAGGGGGGTAACTATGGCTACACCTTC
CASSSRQGGNYGYTF
>NA|NA|TRBJ1-1|TRBV30
TGTGCCTGGACCGGGGGGGCCCCTATGAACACTGAAGCTTTCTTT
CAWTGGAPMNTEAFF
>TRBD2|once|TRBJ2-1|TRBV29-1
TGCAGCGTTCGGGGTAGCGGGAGAGGATACAATGAGCAGTTCTTC
CSVRGSGRGYNEQFF
>TRBD2|NA|TRBJ2-7|TRBV27
TGTGCCAGCAGTTTAGCGGCGGGAGGGCCCAACGAGCAGTACTTC
CASSLAAGGPNEQYF
>NA|once|TRBJ2-7|TRBV4-2
TGTGCCAGCAGCCTTGGGCCACTCTACGAGCAGTACTTC
CASSLGPLYEQYF
>TRBD1|NA|TRBJ1-2|TRBV6-5
TGTGCCAGCAGTTCCCTGACCAGGGGGCTGGGCTATGGCTACACCTTC
CASSSLTRGLGYGYTF
>NA|NA|TRBJ1-1|TRBV4-1
TGCGCCAGCAGCCAAGGAACGGGCACTGAAGCTTTCTTT
CASSQGTGTEAFF
>TRBD1|NA|TRBJ1-1|TRBV19
TGTGCCAGTAGTACGCAACAGGGGGTGGCTACTGAAGCTTTCTTT
CASSTQQGVATEAFF
>TRBD2|NA|TRBJ2-2|TRBV4-2
TGTGCCAGCAGCCAAGACCTCGGGGGAGGGAGTGCCGGGGAGCTGTTTTTT
CASSQDLGGGSAGELFF
>NA|NA|TRBJ2-7|TRBV4-1
TGCGCCAGCAGCCAATCTAATACAGGGTCCTACGAGCAGTACTTC
CASSQSNTGSYEQYF
>NA|NA|TRBJ2-1|TRBV12-5
TGTGCTAGTGGTCTCCGCAATGAGCAGTTCTTC
CASGLRNEQFF
>NA|NA|TRBJ2-1|TRBV20-1
TGCAGTGCTAGGTGGGCGGGAGAGCAGTTCTTC
CSARWAGEQFF
>NA|NA|TRBJ2-4|TRBV30
TGTGCCTGGTCGAGACAGGGACTAGCCAAAAACATTCAGTACTTC
CAWSRQGLAKNIQYF
>TRBD1|NA|TRBJ1-3|TRBV5-1
TGCGCCAGCAGCGATACGGGACAGGGATCGTACGGAAACACCATATATTTT
CASSDTGQGSYGNTIYF
>NA|NA|TRBJ1-2|TRBV15
TGTGCCACCAGCAGGTGGACTGGGCTTGGCTATGGCTACACCTTC
CATSRWTGLGYGYTF
>NA|NA|TRBJ2-1|TRBV14
TGTGCCAGCAGCCAACGTAAGGGGGTTATATACAATGAGCAGTTCTTC
CASSQRKGVIYNEQFF
>NA|NA|TRBJ2-6|TRBV4-2
TGTGCCAGCAGCCAAGAAGTCTCCGGACTCTCTGGGGCCAACGTCCTGACTTTC
CASSQEVSGLSGANVLTF
>TRBD2|once|TRBJ2-7|TRBV11-2
TGTGCCAGCAGGTCAGCGGGAGGGCCTGGAGAGCAGTACTTC
CASRSAGGPGEQYF
>NA|NA|TRBJ2-3|TRBV9
TGTGCCAGCAGCGTACAGAACACAGATACGCAGTATTTT
CASSVQNTDTQYF
>NA|NA|TRBJ1-1|TRBV2
TGTGCCAGTACAGGGAACACTGAAGCTTTCTTT
CASTGNTEAFF
>TRBD1|NA|TRBJ2-3|TRBV5-1
TGCGCCAGCAGCTTGGGGGGACAGGTCACAGATACGCAGTATTTT
CASSLGGQVTDTQYF
>NA|NA|TRBJ2-1|TRBV5-1
TGCGCCAGCAGCTTGGAGAGGACTAACAATGAGCAGTTCTTC
CASSLERTNNEQFF
>TRBD1|NA|TRBJ1-2|TRBV5-1
TGCGCCAGCAGCTTGGACGGGACAGGGAATGGCTACACCTTC
CASSLDGTGNGYTF
>NA|NA|TRBJ1-5|TRBV5-1
TGCGCCAGCAGCTTGGGTGGCGGCAACAATCAGCCCCAGCATTTT
CASSLGGGNNQPQHF
>TRBD1|once|TRBJ1-5|TRBV27
TGTGCCAGCAGTTTATCCGCCATCCCGGGACAGAATCAGCCCCAGCATTTT
CASSLSAIPGQNQPQHF
>NA|NA|TRBJ2-2|TRBV5-4
TGTGCCAGCAGCTTGAAACGGGGGTTTGTCTCCGGGGAGCTGTTTTTT
CASSLKRGFVSGELFF
>TRBD2|NA|TRBJ2-1|TRBV7-9
TGTGCCAGCAGCTTAGAGGGGGGGCTAGCGGGAGCAGATGAGCAGTTCTTC
CASSLEGGLAGADEQFF
>NA|few|TRBJ1-6|TRBV6-1
TGTGCCAGCAGTGTAAGGACAGAGAATTCACCCCTCCACTTT
CASSVRTENSPLHF
>NA|once|TRBJ1-6|TRBV4-1
TGCGCCAGCAGCCAAGTAATCGTGACATTGGGTTCACCCCTCCACTTT
CASSQVIVTLGSPLHF
>NA|NA|TRBJ2-7|TRBV11-3
TGTGCCAGCAGCTCCCCCCTGAGACCGGGGGAGCAGTACTTC
CASSSPLRPGEQYF
>TRBD2|NA|TRBJ2-5|TRBV18
TGTGCCAGCTCACCAGCGGGGGGCGTAGAGACCCAGTACTTC
CASSPAGGVETQYF
>TRBD1|NA|TRBJ2-2|TRBV5-1
TGCGCCAGCAGCTACAGGGGCTTGGGCACCGGGGAGCTGTTTTTT
CASSYRGLGTGELFF
>TRBD2|NA|TRBJ2-7|TRBV5-1
TGCGCCAGCAGCTTGTCACTAGCGGGTGGAAACGAGCAGTACTTC
CASSLSLAGGNEQYF
>NA|NA|TRBJ2-5|TRBV5-1
TGCGCCAGCAGCTCGGGCTGGCCAGGGGTAGGGGAGACCCAGTACTTC
CASSSGWPGVGETQYF